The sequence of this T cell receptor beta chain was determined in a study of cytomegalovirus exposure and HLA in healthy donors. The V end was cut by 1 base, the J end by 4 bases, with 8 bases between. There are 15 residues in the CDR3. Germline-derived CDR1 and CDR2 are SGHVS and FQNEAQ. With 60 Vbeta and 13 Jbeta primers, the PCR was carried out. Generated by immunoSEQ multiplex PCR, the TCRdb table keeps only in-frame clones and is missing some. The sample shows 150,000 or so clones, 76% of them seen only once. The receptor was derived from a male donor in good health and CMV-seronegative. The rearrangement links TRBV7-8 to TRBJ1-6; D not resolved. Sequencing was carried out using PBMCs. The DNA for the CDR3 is TGTGCCAGCAGCTTAGACTGGAGGTATAATTCACCCCTCCACTTT. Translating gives CASSLDWRYNSPLHF.